The entry below gives a single T cell receptor beta chain sequence along with its context. Its antigen is not known. 5'RACE, which relied on constant-segment primers, yielded TCR alpha and TCR beta cDNA libraries carrying sample barcodes and UMIs. Via MiXCR, TCRdb re-called the 5' RACE reads, giving one row per CDR3 protein. The sample has about 140,000 distinct CDR3 sequences, 14% seen once. The V gene's germline CDR1 is DFQATT and CDR2 SNEGSKA (reference sequence). The CDR3 has 19 amino acids. V was shortened by 2 bases and J by 6 bases, with 29 bases between the two germline ends. This sample stems from a study of T-cell memory formation after mild COVID-19. At the level of the study: TCR clusters mostly belonged to single donors.

Overall study findings and caveats: Clones contracting over day 15 to 85 were CD4/CD8 balanced, with later expanders leaning CD4+. The second-wave clones peaking on day 37 were not confirmed as SARS-CoV-2-specific.

This clonotype was obtained from an adult woman who had mild COVID-19 (a few samples of this study predate the infection). Cell type and time point are not known. The sequenced sample consisted of PBMCs or a T cell subset sorted from them (not recorded which). The rearrangement links TRBV20-1 to TRBJ2-1; either TRBD1 or TRBD2 may supply D (5 bases each). The CDR3 DNA sequence: TGCAGTGCTAGAATAGACGATTCCCCGGGGACCCGATGGTCCAATGAGCAGTTCTTC. Its translation is CSARIDDSPGTRWSNEQFF.